The T cell receptor (beta chain) described here comes from a study of glioma-infiltrating T cells after dendritic cell vaccination. The V gene's germline CDR1 is LNHDA and CDR2 SQIVND (reference sequence). Unmatched junction bases numbered 6, after V lost 5 bases and J lost 12 bases. This CDR3 comprises 14 residues. Sequencing used immunoSEQ multiplex PCR; TCRdb keeps in-frame clones, though not all of them. The sample yields 80,000 to 100,000 clones, over 60% seen once. About this clone: Antigen specificity is unknown.

The study's findings and limits: Higher pretreatment TIL content predicted longer progression-free time and survival.

V is TRBV19 and J is TRBJ2-6, with 11 bases identical to TRBD1. Sequenced material: blood, taken before dendritic cell vaccination. This TCR came from a human donor with glioblastoma. CDR3 protein: CASSSGQGVGVLTF. Written as DNA, the CDR3 is TGTGCCAGTAGTTCGGGACAGGGGGTTGGCGTCCTGACTTTC. The full variable domain, with the rest looked up from reference TRBV19 and TRBJ2-6, is DGGITQSPKYLFRKEGQNVTLSCEQNLNHDAMYWYRQDPGQGLRLIYYSQIVNDFQKGDIAEGYSVSREKKESFPLTVTSAQKNPTAFYLCASSSGQGVGVLTFGAGSRLTVL.